This T cell receptor beta chain comes out of a study of breast tumors, draining lymph nodes, adjacent tissues. The sample holds many counts of this clonotype. TCRdb independently ran MiXCR on the multiplex PCR reads; one entry per CDR3 protein. Seen here are some 49,000 distinct CDR3 sequences, roughly 24% observed once, and the top ten hold approximately 8.1%. J gave up 3 bases and V 0 bases, and 3 bases lay outside the gene matches. CDR3 length: 15 residues. Per the germline V gene, CDR1 is SGHDT and CDR2 is YYEEEE. This clonotype originated in a female donor with breast cancer. Some clones in this sample may be carry-over from other donors' samples. The sequencing input was breast tumor tissue. The V and J genes are TRBV5-6 and TRBJ2-1, with 7 nucleotides matching TRBD2. CDR3 in amino acids: CASSLGGDYYNEQFF. In DNA form, the CDR3 reads TGTGCCAGCAGCTTGGGTGGGGACTACTACAATGAGCAGTTCTTC.